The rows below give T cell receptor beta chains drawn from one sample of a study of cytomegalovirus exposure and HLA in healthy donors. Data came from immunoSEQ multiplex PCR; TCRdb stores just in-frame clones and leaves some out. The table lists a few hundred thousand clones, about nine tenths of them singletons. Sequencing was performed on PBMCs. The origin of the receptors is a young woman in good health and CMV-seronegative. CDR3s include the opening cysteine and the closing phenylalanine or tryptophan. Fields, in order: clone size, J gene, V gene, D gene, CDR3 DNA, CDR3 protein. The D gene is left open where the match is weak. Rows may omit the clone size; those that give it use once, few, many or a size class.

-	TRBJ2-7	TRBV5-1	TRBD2	TGCGCCAGCAGCTTGGGACTAGCGGGAGTGAGGGGCTACGAGCAGTACTTC	CASSLGLAGVRGYEQYF
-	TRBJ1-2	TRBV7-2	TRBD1	TGTGCCAGCAGCGCCCGGACAGGGGGCAACTATGGCTACACCTTC	CASSARTGGNYGYTF
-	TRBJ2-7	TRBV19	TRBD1	TGTGCCAGTAGTATCGGCAGGGGGTTTTCCTCTTCCTACGAGCAGTACTTC	CASSIGRGFSSSYEQYF
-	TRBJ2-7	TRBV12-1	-	TGTGCCAGCAGCTGCGTACCTAAAGACAGGAGCTCCTACGAGCAGTACTTC	CASSCVPKDRSSYEQYF
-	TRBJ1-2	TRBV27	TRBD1	TGTGCCAGCAGTTTAAAATATATGGGACAGAGTAACTATGGCTACACCTTC	CASSLKYMGQSNYGYTF
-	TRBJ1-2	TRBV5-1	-	TGCGCCAGCAGCGAATCCACCTCTGGAGGTGCTATCTATGGCTACACCTTC	CASSESTSGGAIYGYTF
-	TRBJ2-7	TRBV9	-	TGTGCCAGCAGCGCCCGCCTCGCGAATACTACCTACGAGCAGTACTTC	CASSARLANTTYEQYF
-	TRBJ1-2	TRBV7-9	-	TGTGCCAGCACCCGGGCAGGGAATAGGCATGGCTACACCTTC	CASTRAGNRHGYTF
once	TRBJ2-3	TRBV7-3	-	TGTGCCAGCAGCTTAATGTTCGGGGGCACAGATACGCAGTATTTT	CASSLMFGGTDTQYF
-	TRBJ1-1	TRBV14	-	TGTGCCAGCAGCCCCTCCGCGGGGATAGCTGAAGCTTTCTTT	CASSPSAGIAEAFF
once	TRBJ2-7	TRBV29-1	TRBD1	TGCAGCGTTGAGGCGGCATCAGGGGGCGACGGCGAGCAGTACTTC	CSVEAASGGDGEQYF
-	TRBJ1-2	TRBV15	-	TGTGCCACCAGCAGAGATAAGGCTAGGGGGAACTATGGCTACACCTTC	CATSRDKARGNYGYTF
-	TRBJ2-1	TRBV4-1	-	TGCGCCAGCAGCCAGACGGGACTGAGGAAGCAGTTCTTC	CASSQTGLRKQFF
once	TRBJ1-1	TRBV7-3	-	TGTGCCAGCAGCTTATCTAGCGGGAGCACTGAAGCTTTCTTT	CASSLSSGSTEAFF
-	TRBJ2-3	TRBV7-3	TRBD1	TGTGCCAGCAGCTCGACAGGGGCCGCAGATACGCAGTATTTT	CASSSTGAADTQYF
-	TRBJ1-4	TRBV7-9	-	TGTGCCAGCAGCACACCCGACCGACAGAGGTGGGGAGGACTGTTTTTT	CASSTPDRQRWGGLFF
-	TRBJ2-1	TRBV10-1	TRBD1	TGCGCCAGCAGTTCGGGACAGGGACCCAATGAGCAGTTCTTC	CASSSGQGPNEQFF
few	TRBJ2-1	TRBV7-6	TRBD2	TGTGCCAGTAGGGCTAGCGGCAATGAGCAGTTCTTC	CASRASGNEQFF
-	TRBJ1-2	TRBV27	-	TGTGCCAGCAGTGCAAAACCGACAGGACCACTTGGCTACACCTTC	CASSAKPTGPLGYTF
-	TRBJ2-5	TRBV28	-	TGTGCCAGCACCCCAAAGGTTACAGAACGAAAAGAGACCCAGTACTTC	CASTPKVTERKETQYF
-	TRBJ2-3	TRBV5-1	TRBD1	TGCGCCAGCAGCTGGTCAGGGGGCTGGGACACAGATACGCAGTATTTT	CASSWSGGWDTDTQYF
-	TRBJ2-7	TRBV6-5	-	TGTGCCAGCAGTTACGGATACAGGGGAGGCGACGAGCAGTACTTC	CASSYGYRGGDEQYF
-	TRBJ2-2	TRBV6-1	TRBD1	TGTGCCAGCAGTGATTTAAGACAGGGGGGAACCGGGGAGCTGTTTTTT	CASSDLRQGGTGELFF
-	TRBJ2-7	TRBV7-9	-	TGTGCCAGCAGCCTGGTGGGGGGAATAGAGTACGAGCAGTACTTC	CASSLVGGIEYEQYF
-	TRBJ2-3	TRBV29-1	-	TGCAGCGTTGGCCGCCGGTTCACAGATACGCAGTATTTT	CSVGRRFTDTQYF
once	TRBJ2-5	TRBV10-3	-	TGTGCCATCAGAACGACTGAGGGCAGTGAGACCCAGTACTTC	CAIRTTEGSETQYF
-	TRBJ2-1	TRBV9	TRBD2	TGTGCCAGCAGCGTAGGGGGACTAGCGGGACTCAATGAGCAGTTCTTC	CASSVGGLAGLNEQFF
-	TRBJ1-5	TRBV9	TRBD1	TGTGCCAGCAGCCGGGACAGCTATAGCAATCAGCCCCAGCATTTT	CASSRDSYSNQPQHF
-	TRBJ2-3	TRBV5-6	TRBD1	TGTGCCAGCAGGCGACAGGGGGCTAATGCCTATACGCAGTATTTT	CASRRQGANAYTQYF
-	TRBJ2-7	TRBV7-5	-	TGTGTCATTAAAGAGGACAAATGTGGCAGAAACTACGAGCAGTACTTC	CVIKEDKCGRNYEQYF
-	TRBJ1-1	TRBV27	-	TGTGCCAGCAGTTTTGGGGGCTTGAACACTGAAGCTTTCTTT	CASSFGGLNTEAFF
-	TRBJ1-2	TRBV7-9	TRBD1	TGTGCCAGCAGCCCCAAGGACAGGGATGGCTACACCTTC	CASSPKDRDGYTF
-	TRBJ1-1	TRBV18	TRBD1	TGTGCCAGCTCACTAGGGACAGATTTCCCGATGGTGAACACTGAAGCTTTCTTT	CASSLGTDFPMVNTEAFF
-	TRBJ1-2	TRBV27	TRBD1	TGTGCCAGCAGGGGAACAGGGGGCTATGGCTACACCTTC	CASRGTGGYGYTF
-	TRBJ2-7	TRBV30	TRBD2	TGTGCCTGGAGTGTCAATGGCGGGAGGGACTACGAGCAGTACTTC	CAWSVNGGRDYEQYF
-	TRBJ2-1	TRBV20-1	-	TGCAGTGCTAGAGATCGGAATGAGCAGTTCTTC	CSARDRNEQFF
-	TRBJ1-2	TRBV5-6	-	TGTGCCAGCAGCTTGGATGGTACAGTTTCCTTCTATGGCTACACCTTC	CASSLDGTVSFYGYTF
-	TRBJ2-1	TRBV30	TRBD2	TGTGCCTGTAAGTTGGGCGGGAGTTACAATGAGCAGTTCTTC	CACKLGGSYNEQFF
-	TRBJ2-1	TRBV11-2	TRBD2	TGTGCCAGCAGCTTAGGGCTAGCGGTCTACAATGAGCAGTTCTTC	CASSLGLAVYNEQFF
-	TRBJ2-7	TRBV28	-	TGTGCCAGCAGTTTTAGGCAAATTGGGCCCTACGAGCAGTACTTC	CASSFRQIGPYEQYF
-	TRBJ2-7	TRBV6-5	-	TGTGCCACAGCGCGAGGCGTTATCCACGAGCAGTACTTC	CATARGVIHEQYF
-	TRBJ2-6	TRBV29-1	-	TGCAGCGTTGAAGCCGGTGGAGGGACTGGGGCCAACGTCCTGACTTTC	CSVEAGGGTGANVLTF
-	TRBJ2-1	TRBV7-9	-	TGTGCCAGCAGCTTAGCGACCTTGGAGGGCCTTTTCAATGAGCAGTTCTTC	CASSLATLEGLFNEQFF
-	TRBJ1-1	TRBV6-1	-	TGTGCCAGCAGTGAAGGTGGGCTTTATGTAGCTTTCTTT	CASSEGGLYVAFF
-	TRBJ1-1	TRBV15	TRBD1	TGTGCCACCAGCAGAGAAAGGGGGCTCAGAACTGAAGCTTTCTTT	CATSRERGLRTEAFF
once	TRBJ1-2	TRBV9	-	TGTGCCAGTACATTCAGGGGAAGCTATGGCTACACCTTC	CASTFRGSYGYTF
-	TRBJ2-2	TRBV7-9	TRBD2	TGTGCCAGCAGTTTCGCGGGGGGCGGCGGCGGGGAGCTGTTTTTT	CASSFAGGGGGELFF
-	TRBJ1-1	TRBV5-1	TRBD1	TGCGCCAGCAGCTTGGAACAGGGGAGTGAAGCTTTCTTT	CASSLEQGSEAFF
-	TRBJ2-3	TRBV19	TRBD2	TGTGCCAGTAGTTTAGTAGCGGGAACAAGCACAGATACGCAGTATTTT	CASSLVAGTSTDTQYF
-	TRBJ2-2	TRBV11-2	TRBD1	TGTGCCAGCAGTTGGGACAGGGGGGCCGGGGAGCTGTTTTTT	CASSWDRGAGELFF
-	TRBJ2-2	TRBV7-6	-	TGTGCCAGCAGCTTCGGGATCACCGGGGAGCTGTTTTTT	CASSFGITGELFF